Below, 9 T cell receptor beta chains from the same sample are listed, as sequenced in a study of technical replicates of blood from several donors. Generated by immunoSEQ multiplex PCR, the TCRdb table keeps only in-frame clones and is missing some. The sample holds roughly 100,000 clones, 90% to 96% seen once. Source material: T cells isolated from PBMCs. These receptors came from a human donor in good health.

The rearrangement joins TRBV7-3 to TRBJ2-1; D call uncertain. V lost 5 bases and J lost 5, with 4 bases in between. This CDR3 comprises 11 residues. The germline V gene has CDR1 SGHTA and CDR2 FQGTGA. As DNA, the CDR3 is TGTGCCAGCAGCCTAGACAATGAGCAGTTCTTC. This codes for CASSLDNEQFF.

The J gene is TRBJ2-1, the V gene TRBV5-1, with 8 bases lining up with TRBD1. V shed 4 bases and J 5 bases; nucleotides not matched to a gene: 14. The CDR3 loop spans 17 amino acids. The germline V gene has CDR1 SGHRS and CDR2 YFSETQ. The CDR3 nucleotides read TGCGCCAGCAGCGCCCAATTCCGGGACAGGCATCACAATGAGCAGTTCTTC. It is translated as CASSAQFRDRHHNEQFF.

The chain combines TRBV7-2 with TRBJ2-7; TRBD2 matches 7 bases. V lost 5 bases to trimming and J lost 2 bases; unmatched junction nucleotides: 12. Germline V gene lookup returns CDR1 SGHTA and CDR2 FQGNSA. This CDR3 spans 16 amino acids. CDR3 in amino acids: CASSLLALAVAYEQYF. The CDR3 DNA reads TGTGCCAGCAGCCTCTTGGCCCTAGCGGTAGCCTACGAGCAGTACTTC.

V is TRBV28 and J is TRBJ2-7; TRBD2 agrees at 9 bases. Unmatched junction bases numbered 10, after V lost 10 bases and J lost 6 bases. The CDR3 runs 13 residues. The germline gives CDR1 MDHEN, CDR2 SYDVKM. This CDR3 is CATLSGSVSEQYF. The CDR3, as DNA: TGTGCCACTCTTAGCGGGAGCGTTTCCGAGCAGTACTTC.

The chain recombines TRBV6-1 with TRBJ1-1; no clear D gene. V lost 2 bases to trimming and J lost 0 bases, with 7 bases between them. Germline V gene lookup returns CDR1 MNHNS and CDR2 SASEGT. CDR3 length equals 14 residues. Written as DNA, the CDR3 is TGTGCCAGCAGTGAACTACTTTTGAACACTGAAGCTTTCTTT. As protein: CASSELLLNTEAFF.

CDR3 DNA sequence: TGCGCCAGCAGCTTGGGCACAGGGAATATCTATGGCTACACCTTC. Translated, it gives CASSLGTGNIYGYTF. The V gene is TRBV5-1, the J gene TRBJ1-2; possibly TRBD1 for D (6 bases). The germline gives CDR1 SGHRS, CDR2 YFSETQ. V was shortened by 0 bases and J by 4 bases, with 13 bases between the two germline ends. This CDR3 is built from 15 residues.

The chain carries TRBV2 and TRBJ2-4; weak D call: TRBD2 (7 bases). Germline CDR1 is SNHLY and CDR2 is FYNNEI. V lost 7 bases and J lost 8, with 18 bases in between. The CDR3 is made up of 14 amino acids. In DNA, the CDR3 is TGTGCCAGCACCGCCATGGGGGGGCTGGACATTCAGTACTTC. As protein: CASTAMGGLDIQYF.

The chain links TRBV28 to TRBJ1-4, with unresolved D. With 7 bases removed from V and 8 bases from J, the gap between germline ends came to 8 bases. Germline-derived CDR1 and CDR2 are MDHEN and SYDVKM. CDR3 length: 11 amino acids. CDR3 sequence reads: CASTGGEKLFF. The CDR3 region has the DNA TGTGCCAGCACAGGCGGGGAAAAACTGTTTTTT. The full variable domain, completed using reference TRBV28 and TRBJ1-4, is DVKVTQSSRYLVKRTGEKVFLECVQDMDHENMFWYRQDPGLGLRLIYFSYDVKMKEKGDIPEGYSVSREKKERFSLILESASTNQTSMYLCASTGGEKLFFGSGTQLSVL.

This clone was detected once. The chain recombines TRBV27 with TRBJ2-5, with 8 bases matching TRBD2. The CDR3 spans 14 residues. Germline V gene sequence: CDR1 MNHEY, CDR2 SMNVEV (reference sequence). The ends lost 3 bases at V and 5 bases at J; junction bases unmatched: 5. The CDR3 nucleotides read TGTGCCAGCAGTTTTAGCGGGAATGGGGAGACCCAGTACTTC. Amino acids: CASSFSGNGETQYF.